This T cell receptor beta chain was captured in a study of blood T cell repertoires in COVID-19 (dated by TCRdb to about 2020). Regarding the research as a whole: Samples from collaborators originated in the United States, Italy and Spain and spanned both the acute and convalescent phases of COVID-19. Where available, HLA class I and class II types were obtained from metadata supplied by the sample provider rather than from assay-based typing. Deeply sampled blood TCRbeta repertoires from subjects exposed to, actively infected with, or recovered from COVID-19 were included in the dataset. The material from the prospective study consisted of cDNA or gDNA derived from T cells, B-cell-depleted T cells, or PBMCs. Samples were obtained from the ongoing ImmuneRACE study (first 160 participants) and from about 1,300 subjects provided by 6 global collaborators. The repertoires were released in a freely available public database intended as a resource for research on the immune response to SARS-CoV-2. The sample metadata nearly always contained a de-identified subject ID, COVID-19 status, age in years and sex. The full study reports these points: How much clinical and demographic metadata was included differed by source and by participant, and the metadata was provided uncurated.

In the germline V gene, CDR1 corresponds to LGHNA and CDR2 to YSLEER. The CDR3 spans 16 residues, from the cysteine through the phenylalanine. Only CDR3 DNA remains: 48 bases, in frame from the first base. V is clipped by 3 bases and J by 1 base, and the sequence between their germline boundaries is 10 bases long. In Seattle, one collaborating source enrolled patients while the infection was active and tracked those patients longitudinally over the course of disease. Whole blood was collected in K2EDTA tubes by collaborating institutions according to the institutions' own protocols. Collaborator samples were shipped for TCRbeta analysis as frozen whole blood, isolated PBMCs, or DNA extracted from either sample type. TCRbeta CDR3 regions were amplified from genomic DNA using the immunoSEQ Assay, a bias-controlled multiplex PCR. On the authors' methods: Nucleated cell counts per sample were estimated from amplification of reference gene primers within the assay. Sequence reads were collapsed and filtered to measure the absolute abundance of every unique TCRbeta CDR3 rearrangement. For each sample, productive Simpson clonality was calculated by taking the square root of Simpson's diversity index across productive rearrangements. TCRdb stores this immuneACCESS table with in-frame sequences only. Part of the clones is absent; in the studies checked, under half of the shortfall reflects unresolved V genes, and no reason is known for the rest. That table is the source of V, J and clone size, and D and trimming were worked out from the DNA. Counted in this sample were some 220,000 clones; 65% to 90% of them appeared once. The leading ten clones occupy about 2.4% of the sample.

As for this clone: Its antigen has not been determined. Base qualities were left out, and no much larger clone turns up one base away.

The receptor chain draws on TRBV4-3 and TRBJ2-6, with TRBD2 tentatively as D gene (6 bases match). The specimen was peripheral blood. This TCR derives from a woman in her seventies with COVID-19, enrolled during active disease. The DNA is TGCGCCAGCAGCCAGGGGAGCGGGTCTGGGGCCAACGTCCTGACTTTC. This translates into CASSQGSGSGANVLTF.